Below, 10 T cell receptor beta chains from the same sample are listed, as sequenced in a study of vaccination and CD4 T cells after COVID-19. Indicated treatment: roughly ten-day PBMC culture with coronavirus spike peptide pools or control peptides (ViraFEST assay). These receptors have no known antigen. Sequenced with the Oncomine TCR Beta short-read assay was DNA taken from cultured CD4+ T cells. TCRdb re-analysed the PCR reads in MiXCR, keeping a single row per CDR3 protein. The data show about 3,000 distinct CDR3 sequences, with around 32% seen just once and around 50% held by the top ten. Sample: CD4+ T cells from blood, cultured in vitro. These receptors came from a human donor who had recovered from COVID-19.

The V call is TRBV5-4, the J call TRBJ2-7; weak D call: TRBD2 (6 bases). The CDR3 is 13 residues long. V was shortened by 3 bases and J by 7 bases, with 14 bases between the two germline ends. CDR1 is SGHNT, CDR2 YYREEE, per germline (reference sequence). The CDR3 sequence is CASSWRGGGEQYF. The CDR3 nucleotides read TGTGCCAGCAGCTGGCGGGGTGGAGGGGAGCAGTACTTC.

V usage is TRBV5-1 and J usage is TRBJ1-6, with 8 positions matching TRBD1. This CDR3 is built from 15 residues. After removal of 4 bases from V and 8 bases from J, the junction contained 8 bases not matched to a gene. Germline V gene data show CDR1 as SGHRS and CDR2 as YFSETQ. The CDR3 DNA is TGCGCCAGCAGCGCAACGGACAGGGTTCATTCACCCCTCCACTTT. This codes for CASSATDRVHSPLHF. Based on the CDR3 plus reference TRBV5-1 and TRBJ1-6, the full variable domain is KAGVTQTPRYLIKTRGQQVTLSCSPISGHRSVSWYQQTPGQGLQFLFEYFSETQRNKGNFPGRFSGRQFSNSRSEMNVSTLELGDSALYLCASSATDRVHSPLHFGNGTRLTVT.

This clonotype was observed a few times. The rearrangement joins TRBV4-1 to TRBJ2-3; 10 bases fit TRBD2. CDR1 and CDR2 (germline): MGHRA, YSYEKL. The junction had 8 bases not matched to a gene; V was cut back by 1 base and J by 4 bases. The CDR3 spans 17 residues. CDR3 bases: TGCGCCAGCAGCCAAGGTGTATCTAGCGGGGGTCCAGATACGCAGTATTTT. Its translation is CASSQGVSSGGPDTQYF.

There are a few counts of this clonotype. The chain couples TRBV6-1 to TRBJ2-2; 7 nucleotides align to TRBD1. V lost 7 bases to trimming and J lost 0 bases; unmatched junction nucleotides: 5. The CDR3 runs 15 residues. CDR1 and CDR2 from the germline V gene are MNHNS and SASEGT. In DNA form, the CDR3 reads TGTGCCAGCAACGCCGGGACAGCGAACACCGGGGAGCTGTTTTTT. Translated: CASNAGTANTGELFF.

The rearrangement joins TRBV6-2 or TRBV6-3 to TRBJ2-2; a weak D match, TRBD1 (6 bases). Per germline, CDR1 MNHEY and CDR2 SVGEGT. This CDR3 region has 14 residues. The V and J ends lost 11 bases and 7 bases respectively, with 20 bases between them. The CDR3 DNA sequence: TGTGCCTCAGCGTTGGGGGCGCAGGGCGGGGAGCTGTTTTTT. Translation: CASALGAQGGELFF.

This clonotype was detected only a few times. The rearrangement uses TRBV12-3 or TRBV12-4 and TRBJ1-1; D ambiguous. The length of the CDR3 is 15 residues. Trimming cost V 0 bases and J 0 bases, with 8 bases left between them. The CDR3 coding sequence is TGTGCCAGCAGTTTAGCAGGCGAGATGAACACTGAAGCTTTCTTT. It is translated as CASSLAGEMNTEAFF.

This clonotype was observed a handful of times. The J gene is TRBJ1-3, the V gene TRBV20-1; the match to TRBD1 covers 11 bases. V trimming: 6 bases; J trimming: 0 bases; junction bases outside the gene matches: 10. Germline V gives CDR1 DFQATT, CDR2 SNEGSKA (reference sequence). The CDR3 consists of 17 residues. This CDR3 is CSARTGGYALSGNTIYF. As DNA, the CDR3 is TGCAGTGCCAGGACAGGGGGCTATGCCCTCTCTGGAAACACCATATATTTT.

This clonotype is labeled as large. The chain recombines TRBV20-1 with TRBJ2-2, with 12 bases that match TRBD1. After removal of 6 bases from V and 4 bases from J, the junction contained 6 bases not matched to a gene. CDR3 length: 15 amino acids. The germline CDR1 and CDR2 sequences are DFQATT and SNEGSKA (reference sequence). For the CDR3, the DNA is TGCAGTGCCAGGGGACAGGGGGCACTCACCGGGGAGCTGTTTTTT. Translating it yields CSARGQGALTGELFF.

In its sample, this clonotype is medium-sized (0.01 to 0.1%). V and J are TRBV20-1 and TRBJ2-3; D is ambiguous. Trimming left V 6 bases short and J 1 base short, with 8 bases between. Germline CDR1 and CDR2: DFQATT and SNEGSKA (reference sequence). The CDR3 consists of 12 residues. The CDR3 loop is CSAPPGTDTQYF. The CDR3 coding sequence is TGCAGTGCCCCCCCCGGCACAGATACGCAGTATTTT.

This chain uses TRBV5-1 with TRBJ2-5; D is perhaps TRBD2 (7 bases). The CDR3 spans 14 residues. V shed 6 bases and J shed 5 bases, with 17 bases lying between them. The germline V gene encodes CDR1 SGHRS and CDR2 YFSETQ. CDR3 region: CASTTSGGPETQYF. CDR3 DNA sequence: TGCGCCAGCACCACTTCGGGGGGCCCGGAGACCCAGTACTTC. Full variable domain (outside the CDR3, taken from reference TRBV5-1 and TRBJ2-5): KAGVTQTPRYLIKTRGQQVTLSCSPISGHRSVSWYQQTPGQGLQFLFEYFSETQRNKGNFPGRFSGRQFSNSRSEMNVSTLELGDSALYLCASTTSGGPETQYFGPGTRLLVL.